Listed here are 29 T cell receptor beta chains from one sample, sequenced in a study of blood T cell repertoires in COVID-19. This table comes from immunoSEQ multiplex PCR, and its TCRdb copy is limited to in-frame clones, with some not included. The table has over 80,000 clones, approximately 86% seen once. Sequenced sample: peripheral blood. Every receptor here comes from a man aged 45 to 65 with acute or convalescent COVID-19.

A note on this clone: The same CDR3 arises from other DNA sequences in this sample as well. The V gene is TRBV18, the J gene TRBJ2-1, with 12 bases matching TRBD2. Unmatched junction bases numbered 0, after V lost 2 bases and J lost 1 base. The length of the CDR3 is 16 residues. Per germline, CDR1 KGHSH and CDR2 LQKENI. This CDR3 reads CASSPGLAGSYNEQFF. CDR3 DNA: TGTGCCAGCTCACCAGGACTAGCGGGATCCTACAATGAGCAGTTCTTC.

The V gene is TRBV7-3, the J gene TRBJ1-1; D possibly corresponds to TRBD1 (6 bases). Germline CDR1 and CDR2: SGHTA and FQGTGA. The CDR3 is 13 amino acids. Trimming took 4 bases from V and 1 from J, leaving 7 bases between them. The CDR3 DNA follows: TGTGCCAGCAGCTCGACAGGGAACACTGAAGCTTTCTTT. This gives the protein CASSSTGNTEAFF. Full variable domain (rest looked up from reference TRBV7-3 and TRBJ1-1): GAGVSQTPSNKVTEKGKYVELRCDPISGHTALYWYRQSLGQGPEFLIYFQGTGAADDSGLPNDRFFAVRPEGSVSTLKIQRTERGDSAVYLCASSSTGNTEAFFGQGTRLTVV.

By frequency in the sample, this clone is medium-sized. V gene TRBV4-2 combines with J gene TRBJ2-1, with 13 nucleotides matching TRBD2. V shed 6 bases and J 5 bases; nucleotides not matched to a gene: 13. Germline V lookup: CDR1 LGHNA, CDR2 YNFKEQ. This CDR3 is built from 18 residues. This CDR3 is CASSLTSGRAYGDNEQFF. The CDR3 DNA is TGTGCCAGCAGTCTAACTAGCGGGAGGGCCTACGGGGACAATGAGCAGTTCTTC.

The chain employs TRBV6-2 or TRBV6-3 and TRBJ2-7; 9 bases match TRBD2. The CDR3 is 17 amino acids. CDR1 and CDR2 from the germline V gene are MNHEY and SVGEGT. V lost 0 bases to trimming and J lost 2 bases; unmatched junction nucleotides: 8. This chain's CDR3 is CASSYSLLAGRTYEQYF. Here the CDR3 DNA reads TGTGCCAGCAGTTACTCCCTCCTAGCGGGAAGGACCTACGAGCAGTACTTC.

The DNA for the CDR3 is TGTGCCAGCAGCTGGGCAGCGAACACTGAAGCTTTCTTT. Translation: CASSWAANTEAFF. The chain joins TRBV3-1 (or the pseudogene TRBV3-2) to TRBJ1-1; D is unresolved. This CDR3 has 13 amino acids. Germline V gives CDR1 LGHDT, CDR2 YNNKEL (reference sequence). V shed 5 bases and J shed 1 base, with 8 bases lying between them.

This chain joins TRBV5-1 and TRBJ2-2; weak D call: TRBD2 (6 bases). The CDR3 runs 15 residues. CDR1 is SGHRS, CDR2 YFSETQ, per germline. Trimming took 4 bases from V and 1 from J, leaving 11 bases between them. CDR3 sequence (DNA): TGCGCCAGCAGCCGGGGGACTGAGAACACCGGGGAGCTGTTTTTT. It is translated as CASSRGTENTGELFF.

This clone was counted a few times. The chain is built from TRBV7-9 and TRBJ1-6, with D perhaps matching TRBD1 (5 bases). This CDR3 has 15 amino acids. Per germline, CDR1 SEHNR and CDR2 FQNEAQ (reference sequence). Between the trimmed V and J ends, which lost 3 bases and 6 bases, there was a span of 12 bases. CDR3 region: CASSLEGVRNSPLHF. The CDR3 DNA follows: TGTGCCAGCAGCTTGGAAGGGGTCCGTAATTCACCCCTCCACTTT.

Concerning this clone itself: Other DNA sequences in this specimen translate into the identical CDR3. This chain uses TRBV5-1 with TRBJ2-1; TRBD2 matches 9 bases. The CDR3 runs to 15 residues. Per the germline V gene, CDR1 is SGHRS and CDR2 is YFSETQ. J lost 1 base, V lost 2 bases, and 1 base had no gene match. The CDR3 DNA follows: TGCGCCAGCAGCTTCCTAGCGGGATCCTACAATGAGCAGTTCTTC. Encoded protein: CASSFLAGSYNEQFF.

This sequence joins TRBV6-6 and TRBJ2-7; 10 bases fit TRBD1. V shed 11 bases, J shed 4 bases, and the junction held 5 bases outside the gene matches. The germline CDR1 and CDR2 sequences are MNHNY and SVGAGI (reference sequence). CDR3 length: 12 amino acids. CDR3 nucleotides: TGTGCCTCAGGGGACAGGGGATACGAGCAGTACTTC. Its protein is CASGDRGYEQYF.

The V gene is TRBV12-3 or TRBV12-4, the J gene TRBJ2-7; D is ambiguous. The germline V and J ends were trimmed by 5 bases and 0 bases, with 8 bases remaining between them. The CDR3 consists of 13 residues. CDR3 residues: CASSLDISYEQYF. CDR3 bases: TGTGCCAGCAGTCTCGACATCTCCTACGAGCAGTACTTC.

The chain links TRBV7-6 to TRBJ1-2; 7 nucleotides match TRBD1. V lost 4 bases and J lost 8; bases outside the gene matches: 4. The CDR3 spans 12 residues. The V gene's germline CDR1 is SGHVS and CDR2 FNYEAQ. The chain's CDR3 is CASSSGTAGYTF. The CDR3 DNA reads TGTGCCAGCAGCTCAGGGACAGCCGGCTACACCTTC.

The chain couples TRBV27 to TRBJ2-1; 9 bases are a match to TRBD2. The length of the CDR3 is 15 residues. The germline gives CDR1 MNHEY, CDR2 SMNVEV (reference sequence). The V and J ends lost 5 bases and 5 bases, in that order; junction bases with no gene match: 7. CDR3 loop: CASSLDGLANNEQFF. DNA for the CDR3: TGTGCCAGCAGTCTAGACGGACTAGCGAACAATGAGCAGTTCTTC.

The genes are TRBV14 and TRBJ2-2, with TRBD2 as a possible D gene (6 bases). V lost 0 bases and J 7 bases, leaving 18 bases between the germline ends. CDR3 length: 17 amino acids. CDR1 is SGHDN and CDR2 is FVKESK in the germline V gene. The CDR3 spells CASSQDLLRDSSGELFF. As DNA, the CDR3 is TGTGCCAGCAGCCAAGACCTTTTGCGGGACTCGAGCGGGGAGCTGTTTTTT.

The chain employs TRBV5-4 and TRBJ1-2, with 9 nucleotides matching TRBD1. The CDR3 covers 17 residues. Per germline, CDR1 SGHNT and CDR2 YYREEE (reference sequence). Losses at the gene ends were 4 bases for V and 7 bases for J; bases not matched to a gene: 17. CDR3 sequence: CASSPGTGSQSAGGYTF. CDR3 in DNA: TGTGCCAGCAGCCCCGGGACAGGGTCGCAATCAGCTGGTGGCTACACCTTC.

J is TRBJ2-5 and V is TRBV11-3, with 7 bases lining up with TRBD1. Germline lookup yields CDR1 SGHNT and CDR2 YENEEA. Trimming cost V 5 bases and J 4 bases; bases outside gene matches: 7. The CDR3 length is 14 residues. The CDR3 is CASSPGGSLETQYF. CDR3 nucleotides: TGTGCCAGCAGCCCAGGGGGTTCATTAGAGACCCAGTACTTC.

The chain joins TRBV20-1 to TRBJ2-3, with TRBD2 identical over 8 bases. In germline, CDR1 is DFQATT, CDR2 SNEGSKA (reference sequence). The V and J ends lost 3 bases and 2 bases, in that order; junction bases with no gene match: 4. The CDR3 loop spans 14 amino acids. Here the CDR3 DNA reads TGCAGTGCTAGTGAGCGGGAGTTCACAGATACGCAGTATTTT. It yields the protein CSASEREFTDTQYF.

CDR3: CASSPPDRAHGYTF. The CDR3 DNA sequence: TGTGCCAGCAGCCCTCCGGACAGGGCCCATGGCTACACCTTC. V and J are TRBV16 and TRBJ1-2, with 8 bases that match TRBD1. Germline lookup yields CDR1 KGHSY and CDR2 FQNENV. The length of the CDR3 is 14 residues. The J segment lost 6 bases and the V segment lost 4 bases, leaving 7 bases of the junction unmatched.

This CDR3 reads CASSALSFNEQFF. Here the CDR3 DNA reads TGTGCCAGCAGCGCCCTCTCCTTTAATGAGCAGTTCTTC. The V and J genes are TRBV9 and TRBJ2-1; no clear D. CDR1 SGDLS and CDR2 YYNGEE come from the germline V gene. The CDR3 covers 13 residues. The V end was cut by 3 bases, the J end by 7 bases, with 11 bases between.

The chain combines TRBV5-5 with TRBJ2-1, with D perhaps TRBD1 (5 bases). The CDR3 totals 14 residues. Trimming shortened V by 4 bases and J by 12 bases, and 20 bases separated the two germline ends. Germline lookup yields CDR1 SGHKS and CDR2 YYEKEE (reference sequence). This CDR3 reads CASSPRLIPQGQFF. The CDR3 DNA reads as TGTGCCAGCAGCCCAAGGCTTATACCGCAGGGGCAGTTCTTC.

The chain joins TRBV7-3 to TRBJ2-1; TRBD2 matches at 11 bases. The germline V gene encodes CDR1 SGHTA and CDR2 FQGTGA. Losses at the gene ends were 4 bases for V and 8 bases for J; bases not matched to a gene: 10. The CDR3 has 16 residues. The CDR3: CASSSLTSGNEDEQFF. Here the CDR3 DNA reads TGTGCCAGCAGCTCCCTGACTAGCGGGAATGAGGATGAGCAGTTCTTC.

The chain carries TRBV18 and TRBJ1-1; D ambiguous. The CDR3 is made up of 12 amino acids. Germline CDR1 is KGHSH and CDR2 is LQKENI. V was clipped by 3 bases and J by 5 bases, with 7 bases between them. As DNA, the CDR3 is TGTGCCAGCTCACCTCGACTAACTGAAGCTTTCTTT. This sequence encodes CASSPRLTEAFF.

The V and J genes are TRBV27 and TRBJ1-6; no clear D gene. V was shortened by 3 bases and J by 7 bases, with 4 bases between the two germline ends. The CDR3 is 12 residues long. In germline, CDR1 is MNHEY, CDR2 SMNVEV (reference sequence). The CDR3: CASSFGNSPLHF. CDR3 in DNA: TGTGCCAGCAGTTTCGGGAATTCACCCCTCCACTTT.

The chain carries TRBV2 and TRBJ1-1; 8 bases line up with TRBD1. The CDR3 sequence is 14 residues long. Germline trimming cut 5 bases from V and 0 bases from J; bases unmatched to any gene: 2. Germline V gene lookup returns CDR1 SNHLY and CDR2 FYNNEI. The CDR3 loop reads CASSSQGVNTEAFF. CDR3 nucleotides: TGTGCCAGCAGTTCACAGGGGGTGAACACTGAAGCTTTCTTT.

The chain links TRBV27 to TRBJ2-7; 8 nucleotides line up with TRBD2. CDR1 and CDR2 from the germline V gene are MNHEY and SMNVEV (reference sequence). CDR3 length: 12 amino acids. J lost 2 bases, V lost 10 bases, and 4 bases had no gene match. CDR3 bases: TGTGCCACCAGCGGGAGCGCCTACGAGCAGTACTTC. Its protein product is CATSGSAYEQYF.

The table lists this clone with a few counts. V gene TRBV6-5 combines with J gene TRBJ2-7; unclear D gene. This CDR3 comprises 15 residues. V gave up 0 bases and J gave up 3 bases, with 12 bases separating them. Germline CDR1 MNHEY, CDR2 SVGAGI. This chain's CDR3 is CASSYSSRGVYEQYF. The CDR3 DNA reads TGTGCCAGCAGTTACTCCTCCCGCGGAGTCTACGAGCAGTACTTC.

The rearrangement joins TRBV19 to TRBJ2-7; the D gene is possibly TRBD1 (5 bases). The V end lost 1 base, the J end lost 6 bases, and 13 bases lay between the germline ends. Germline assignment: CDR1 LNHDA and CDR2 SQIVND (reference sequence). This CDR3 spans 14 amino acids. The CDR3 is CASSIGLGAGEQYF. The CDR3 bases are TGTGCCAGTAGTATAGGATTAGGGGCAGGCGAGCAGTACTTC.

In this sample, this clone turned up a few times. The CDR3 sequence: CASSYDRSYGYTF. The CDR3 DNA reads TGTGCCAGCAGCTATGACAGGTCCTATGGCTACACCTTC. This sequence joins TRBV7-3 and TRBJ1-2; perhaps TRBD1 as D (6 bases). Trimming took off 4 bases at V and 4 bases at J, with 10 bases between the two ends. The CDR3 is 13 amino acids. Germline CDR1 SGHTA, CDR2 FQGTGA.

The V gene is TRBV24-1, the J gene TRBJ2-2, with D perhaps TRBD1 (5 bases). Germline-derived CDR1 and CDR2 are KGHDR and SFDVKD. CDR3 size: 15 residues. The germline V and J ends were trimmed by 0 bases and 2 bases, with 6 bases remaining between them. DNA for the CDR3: TGTGCCACCAGTGATTTGGACAGCAACACCGGGGAGCTGTTTTTT. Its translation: CATSDLDSNTGELFF.

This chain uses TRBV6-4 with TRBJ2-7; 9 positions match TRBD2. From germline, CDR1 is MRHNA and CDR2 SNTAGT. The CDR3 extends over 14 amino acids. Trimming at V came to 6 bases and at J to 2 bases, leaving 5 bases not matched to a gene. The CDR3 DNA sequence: TGTGCCAGCAGCGTGACTAGCGGCCCCTACGAGCAGTACTTC. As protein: CASSVTSGPYEQYF.